The 22 T cell receptor beta chains presented below share a single source sample, sequenced in a study of patients and donors after allogeneic stem cell transplantation. TCRdb reprocessed the RT-PCR reads via MiXCR and lists one record per CDR3 protein. This table has around 31,000 distinct CDR3 sequences, approximately 6.3% appearing once. Sequences were obtained from blood, either unsorted or a sorted T cell fraction (not recorded which). The receptors were sampled from a human donor who was either an allogeneic HSCT recipient or a stem cell or donor lymphocyte infusion donor (not recorded which). It is not recorded whose cells these are; they may come from a transplant donor.

By frequency in the sample, this clonotype is medium-sized (0.01 to 0.1%). The CDR3 region has the DNA TGCGCCAGCAGCTTGGTGGTGACGGACATCACAGATACGCAGTATTTT. This gives the protein CASSLVVTDITDTQYF. This sequence joins TRBV5-1 and TRBJ2-3; D is possibly TRBD1 (5 bases). The germline V gene encodes CDR1 SGHRS and CDR2 YFSETQ. Trimming took off 0 bases at V and 2 bases at J, with 13 bases between the two ends. The CDR3 totals 16 residues.

This clonotype was seen a few times. The CDR3 loop reads CASILEAATGELFF. In nucleotides, the CDR3 is TGTGCCAGCATCCTGGAAGCGGCAACCGGGGAGCTGTTTTTT. The genes are TRBV7-9 and TRBJ2-2, with D possibly TRBD2 on 5 matching bases. V lost 7 bases, J lost 5 bases, and 14 bases lay in between. The CDR3 sequence is 14 residues long. From germline, CDR1 is SEHNR and CDR2 FQNEAQ (reference sequence).

V and J are TRBV7-2 and TRBJ2-1; D not resolved. The germline V and J ends were trimmed by 3 bases and 11 bases, with 8 bases remaining between them. Germline V gene data show CDR1 as SGHTA and CDR2 as FQGNSA. The CDR3 totals 11 residues. Written as DNA, the CDR3 is TGTGCCAGCAGCTTCGCCCTGCAGCAGTTCTTC. This gives the protein CASSFALQQFF. Filled out from reference TRBV7-2 and TRBJ2-1, the complete variable domain reads GAGVSQSPSNKVTEKGKDVELRCDPISGHTALYWYRQSLGQGLEFLIYFQGNSAPDKSGLPSDRFSAERTGGSVSTLTIQRTQQEDSAVYLCASSFALQQFFGPGTRLTVL.

In this sample, this clonotype turned up many times. V is TRBV25-1 and J is TRBJ2-3; 14 positions match TRBD2. The junction had 7 bases not matched to a gene; V was cut back by 1 base and J by 4 bases. Germline CDR1 is MGHDK and CDR2 is SYGVNS. This CDR3 is 18 amino acids long. CDR3 in DNA: TGTGCCAGCAGTGAATGGATGGGGACTAGCGGGAGCGCAGATACGCAGTATTTT. Protein product: CASSEWMGTSGSADTQYF.

The genes are TRBV20-1 and TRBJ2-1; TRBD2 matches 8 bases. The CDR3 sequence is 15 residues long. V gave up 6 bases and J gave up 5 bases; unmatched junction bases: 12. Germline V lookup: CDR1 DFQATT, CDR2 SNEGSKA (reference sequence). The CDR3 region is CSALGLERGHNEQFF. The CDR3 DNA sequence: TGCAGTGCACTGGGACTGGAGCGGGGGCACAATGAGCAGTTCTTC.

This clonotype has at least ten counts. V is TRBV9 and J is TRBJ2-1, with 13 bases fitting TRBD2. In germline, CDR1 is SGDLS, CDR2 YYNGEE. The CDR3 runs to 16 residues. Germline trimming cut 3 bases from V and 8 bases from J; bases unmatched to any gene: 8. The CDR3 is CASSARLAGGMDEQFF. CDR3 coding DNA: TGTGCCAGCAGCGCCCGACTAGCGGGAGGAATGGATGAGCAGTTCTTC.

This clonotype was recorded at least ten times. The V and J genes are TRBV5-8 and TRBJ2-5; no firm D call. This CDR3 is built from 12 residues. V lost 3 bases to trimming and J lost 13 bases, with 16 bases between them. Germline V lookup: CDR1 SGHTS, CDR2 YDEGEE. Here the CDR3 reads CASSSGRGPAYF. The CDR3 DNA sequence: TGTGCCAGCAGCTCGGGTCGTGGTCCCGCGTACTTC.

This clonotype has only a few counts. The chain recombines TRBV29-1 with TRBJ2-1; tentatively, D is TRBD2 (5 bases). V lost 5 bases and J 2 bases, leaving 16 bases between the germline ends. This CDR3 is 15 amino acids long. CDR1 SQVTM and CDR2 ANQGSEA come from the germline V gene. CDR3 sequence: CSVQGSGRTYNEQFF. The DNA of the CDR3 is TGCAGCGTTCAAGGGAGCGGCAGAACCTACAATGAGCAGTTCTTC.

This clonotype was seen ten or more times. V usage is TRBV3-1 and J usage is TRBJ1-4; no clear D. The CDR3 totals 12 residues. With 2 bases removed from V and 8 bases from J, the gap between germline ends came to 6 bases. Per germline, CDR1 LGHDT and CDR2 YNNKEL (reference sequence). The CDR3 DNA reads as TGTGCCAGCAGCCAATCAGGAGAAAAACTGTTTTTT. It yields the protein CASSQSGEKLFF.

V and J are TRBV24-1 and TRBJ2-5; 7 nucleotides align to TRBD1. The CDR3 consists of 13 residues. V was clipped by 7 bases and J by 0 bases; unmatched bases: 1. The germline CDR1 and CDR2 sequences are KGHDR and SFDVKD. The CDR3 is CATSQGDQETQYF. CDR3 bases: TGTGCCACCAGCCAGGGGGACCAAGAGACCCAGTACTTC.

This clonotype was detected ten times or more. The genes are TRBV7-2 and TRBJ2-6; D is perhaps TRBD2 (5 bases). With 2 bases removed from V and 0 bases from J, the gap between germline ends came to 8 bases. CDR1 and CDR2 from the germline V gene are SGHTA and FQGNSA. The length of the CDR3 is 16 residues. The CDR3 loop is CASSLRGFSGANVLTF. DNA of the CDR3: TGTGCCAGCAGCTTAAGAGGGTTCTCTGGGGCCAACGTCCTGACTTTC.

Ten or more counts support this clonotype. J is TRBJ1-5 and V is TRBV28; D not resolved. Germline lookup yields CDR1 MDHEN and CDR2 SYDVKM. This CDR3 comprises 16 residues. The germline V and J ends were trimmed by 2 bases and 4 bases, with 15 bases remaining between them. This CDR3 reads CASSLPLGADNQPQHF. CDR3 nucleotides: TGTGCCAGCAGTTTACCCCTGGGCGCAGATAATCAGCCCCAGCATTTT.

This sequence joins TRBV9 and TRBJ2-1; TRBD2 aligns across 9 bases. J was trimmed by 7 bases and V by 3 bases; bases with no gene match: 14. The germline CDR1 and CDR2 sequences are SGDLS and YYNGEE. There are 17 residues in the CDR3. The CDR3 DNA follows: TGTGCCAGCAGCGCAGTTGGGGGCGCGGGAGGGCTTAATGAGCAGTTCTTC. This encodes CASSAVGGAGGLNEQFF.

This clonotype occurred a few times. The rearrangement links TRBV6-5 to TRBJ2-7; 9 bases match TRBD2. The CDR3 has 14 residues. Germline CDR1 MNHEY, CDR2 SVGAGI. Germline trimming cut 6 bases from V and 4 bases from J; bases unmatched to any gene: 7. The CDR3 sequence: CASRNAGGAYEQYF. The CDR3 nucleotides read TGTGCCAGCAGAAACGCGGGAGGGGCATACGAGCAGTACTTC.

The sample holds many counts of this clonotype. The chain couples TRBV7-9 to TRBJ2-3, with D possibly being TRBD2 (7 bases). V lost 5 bases and J lost 2, with 14 bases in between. CDR3 size: 15 residues. Germline V CDR1 and CDR2: SEHNR, FQNEAQ (reference sequence). The CDR3 loop is CASSPGGAHTDTQYF. Here the CDR3 DNA reads TGTGCCAGCAGCCCGGGGGGCGCTCACACAGATACGCAGTATTTT.

There are many counts of this clonotype. The V and J genes are TRBV19 and TRBJ1-5, with a weak D call TRBD1 (6 bases). Germline CDR1 reads LNHDA; CDR2 reads SQIVND (reference sequence). V lost 8 bases and J lost 0, with 14 bases in between. CDR3 length equals 15 residues. Written as DNA, the CDR3 is TGTGCCAGTGGCCACCAGGGGTATAGCAATCAGCCCCAGCATTTT. This translates into CASGHQGYSNQPQHF.

This clonotype was counted only a few times. The chain couples TRBV6-1 to TRBJ2-1; TRBD2 agrees at 13 bases. This CDR3 has 15 residues. Trimming took 6 bases from V and 8 from J; bases not matched to a gene: 7. The V gene's germline CDR1 is MNHNS and CDR2 SASEGT. The DNA of the CDR3 is TGTGCCAGCAGCTCCGGACTAGCGGGAGTAGATGAGCAGTTCTTC. Amino acids: CASSSGLAGVDEQFF.

This clonotype was recorded many times. V usage is TRBV4-2 and J usage is TRBJ2-2, with 7 nucleotides matching TRBD2. Germline CDR1 reads LGHNA; CDR2 reads YNFKEQ. V dropped 1 base and J dropped 7; count of bases not matched to a gene: 6. The CDR3 is 15 residues long. CDR3 nucleotide sequence: TGTGCCAGCAGCCAAGTCAACCGCGGGGGCGGGGAGCTGTTTTTT. Its protein is CASSQVNRGGGELFF.

At least ten counts were recorded for this clonotype. The chain is built from TRBV6-5 and TRBJ1-6; 9 nucleotides line up with TRBD1. After removal of 1 base from V and 7 bases from J, the junction contained 2 bases not matched to a gene. The CDR3 is 15 residues long. Germline assignment: CDR1 MNHEY and CDR2 SVGAGI. The chain's CDR3 is CASSYLDRGNSPLHF. The CDR3 nucleotides are TGTGCCAGCAGTTACTTGGACAGGGGAAATTCACCCCTCCACTTT.

J is TRBJ2-3 and V is TRBV9; tentatively, D is TRBD2 (6 bases). V lost 3 bases, J lost 0 bases, and 14 bases lay in between. CDR3 length: 16 residues. CDR1 is SGDLS and CDR2 is YYNGEE in the germline V gene. CDR3 sequence reads: CASSAPSGVSTDTQYF. Here the CDR3 DNA reads TGTGCCAGCAGCGCCCCATCGGGGGTTAGCACAGATACGCAGTATTTT.

Note on this clonotype: A much larger clone sits a single nucleotide away, making a read error possible. This CDR3 fails to terminate in the conserved phenylalanine or tryptophan, so it likely reflects a read error. This sequence joins TRBV9 and TRBJ2-3; TRBD2 is a possible D gene (6 bases). Per the germline V gene, CDR1 is SGDLS and CDR2 is YYNGEE. The CDR3 has 14 residues. Trimming pared 0 bases from V and 5 bases from J, leaving 10 bases between. CDR3 residues: CASSVVAGLDTQYS. The CDR3 DNA sequence: TGTGCCAGCAGCGTAGTTGCGGGACTAGATACGCAGTATTCT.

The chain uses TRBV7-2 and TRBJ2-5; a possible D gene is TRBD2 (7 bases). The CDR3 runs 14 residues. The V and J ends lost 3 bases and 5 bases respectively, with 13 bases between them. Per the germline V gene, CDR1 is SGHTA and CDR2 is FQGNSA. CDR3 region: CASSFGGRGETQYF. The CDR3, as DNA: TGTGCCAGCAGCTTTGGTGGGAGGGGGGAGACCCAGTACTTC.